The 15 T cell receptor beta chains given below trace back to one sample, sequenced in a study of cytomegalovirus exposure and HLA in healthy donors. TCRdb keeps only in-frame clones here, not all; method: immunoSEQ multiplex PCR. Of tens of thousands of clones listed, 70% to 90% are singletons. Sequenced material: PBMCs. The source is a woman under 30 in good health and CMV-seronegative.

This clone has only a few counts. The chain employs TRBV11-2 and TRBJ2-7, with 7 bases identical to TRBD2. The CDR3 covers 15 residues. In germline, CDR1 is SGHAT, CDR2 FQNNGV. V was pared by 3 bases and J by 0 bases, with 5 bases of the junction left unmatched. CDR3 protein: CASSFSRGSSYEQYF. CDR3 DNA: TGTGCCAGCAGCTTCTCGCGGGGGAGCTCCTACGAGCAGTACTTC.

The chain joins TRBV11-2 to TRBJ2-7; D perhaps matches TRBD1 (5 bases). Trimming cost V 3 bases and J 3 bases, with 12 bases left between them. Germline V gene lookup returns CDR1 SGHAT and CDR2 FQNNGV. The CDR3 is 14 amino acids. The CDR3 region has the DNA TGTGCCAGCAGCTTCTTCAGGGCCGGCTACGAGCAGTACTTC. Residues: CASSFFRAGYEQYF.

V and J are TRBV18 and TRBJ1-2; 8 bases line up with TRBD1. V dropped 5 bases and J dropped 4; count of bases not matched to a gene: 9. This CDR3 region has 15 residues. Germline V CDR1 and CDR2: KGHSH, LQKENI. The CDR3 bases are TGTGCCAGCTCAGAAGGACAGGGAGACGCCTATGGCTACACCTTC. Its translation: CASSEGQGDAYGYTF.

This chain uses TRBV5-8 with TRBJ1-5; 9 bases fit TRBD1. Germline CDR1 reads SGHTS; CDR2 reads YDEGEE. The CDR3 has 20 residues. V lost 2 bases to trimming and J lost 2 bases; unmatched junction nucleotides: 17. CDR3 nucleotide sequence: TGTGCCAGCAGCTTTTCTCTCTACCCCGGGACAGGGCTTGGCAATCAGCCCCAGCATTTT. Translating gives CASSFSLYPGTGLGNQPQHF.

This clone was recorded only once. V and J are TRBV18 and TRBJ2-3; D gene unclear. The CDR3 loop spans 12 amino acids. Per germline, CDR1 KGHSH and CDR2 LQKENI. Trimming shortened V by 2 bases and J by 4 bases, and 4 bases separated the two germline ends. CDR3 nucleotide sequence: TGTGCCAGCTCACCATCGGCAGATACGCAGTATTTT. This codes for CASSPSADTQYF.

This sequence joins TRBV6-6 and TRBJ2-3; D might be TRBD1 (6 bases). Trimming shortened V by 8 bases and J by 4 bases, and 16 bases separated the two germline ends. CDR3 length equals 14 residues. The germline gives CDR1 MNHNY, CDR2 SVGAGI (reference sequence). CDR3 sequence reads: CASSLIEGADTQYF. CDR3 in DNA: TGTGCCAGCTCGCTGATCGAGGGGGCAGATACGCAGTATTTT.

This chain links TRBV7-2 with TRBJ1-1, with TRBD1 as a possible D gene (5 bases). Germline loops: CDR1 SGHTA, CDR2 FQGNSA. V was clipped by 2 bases and J by 1 base, with 5 bases between them. This CDR3 comprises 13 residues. The CDR3 spells CASSLTGNTEAFF. The CDR3, as DNA: TGTGCCAGCAGCTTAACAGGGAACACTGAAGCTTTCTTT.

The chain combines TRBV10-3 with TRBJ2-7, with 7 nucleotides matching TRBD1. There are 16 residues in the CDR3. Losses at the gene ends were 6 bases for V and 0 bases for J; bases not matched to a gene: 11. In germline, CDR1 is ENHRY, CDR2 SYGVKD. In DNA form, the CDR3 reads TGTGCCATCAGCTCCTTAGGGACAGCTCGCTCCTACGAGCAGTACTTC. Its translation is CAISSLGTARSYEQYF.

This clone was found once. The gene calls are TRBV27 and TRBJ1-2, with D perhaps matching TRBD1 (6 bases). V was clipped by 3 bases and J by 3 bases, with 14 bases between them. This CDR3 is built from 15 residues. CDR1 is MNHEY and CDR2 is SMNVEV in the germline V gene (reference sequence). The CDR3, as DNA: TGTGCCAGCAGTTTTTCTTCGACAGGTCACTATGGCTACACCTTC. It translates to CASSFSSTGHYGYTF.

The J gene is TRBJ2-5, the V gene TRBV7-9; D is possibly TRBD1 (6 bases). Germline V lookup: CDR1 SEHNR, CDR2 FQNEAQ (reference sequence). V was clipped by 5 bases and J by 3 bases, with 7 bases between them. CDR3 length: 12 amino acids. CDR3 nucleotide sequence: TGTGCCAGCAGCCACAGGGAAGAGACCCAGTACTTC. Protein product: CASSHREETQYF.

The V call is TRBV11-2, the J call TRBJ2-3; D is uncertain. CDR3 size: 14 residues. Germline assignment: CDR1 SGHAT and CDR2 FQNNGV. V lost 0 bases, J lost 5 bases, and 9 bases lay in between. The CDR3 region has the DNA TGTGCCAGCAGCTTAGATTGGGCTAAAGATACGCAGTATTTT. Residues: CASSLDWAKDTQYF.

This sequence joins TRBV7-8 and TRBJ2-3; 9 bases are shared with TRBD1. The J segment lost 2 bases and the V segment lost 5 bases, leaving 8 bases of the junction unmatched. Germline V gene data show CDR1 as SGHVS and CDR2 as FQNEAQ. This CDR3 has 16 amino acids. CDR3 nucleotides: TGTGCCAGCAGCGTCCGGACAGGGGAGGACACAGATACGCAGTATTTT. Its protein product is CASSVRTGEDTDTQYF.

V usage is TRBV7-2 and J usage is TRBJ2-1; possible D gene TRBD2, 6 bases. Germline CDR1 is SGHTA and CDR2 is FQGNSA. The CDR3 has 15 amino acids. V lost 5 bases and J lost 1, with 12 bases in between. The CDR3 here is CASSRLGGSYNEQFF. DNA of the CDR3: TGTGCCAGCAGCCGGCTCGGGGGTTCCTACAATGAGCAGTTCTTC.

The chain combines TRBV27 with TRBJ2-5; 8 nucleotides align to TRBD2. CDR3 length: 13 amino acids. The trim removed 3 bases at V and 5 bases at J, leaving 2 bases unmatched. The germline CDR1 and CDR2 sequences are MNHEY and SMNVEV (reference sequence). The CDR3 is CASSFGREETQYF. CDR3 DNA: TGTGCCAGCAGTTTCGGGAGGGAGGAGACCCAGTACTTC.

The V call is TRBV7-2, the J call TRBJ2-5; D might be TRBD2 (7 bases). The CDR3 spans 15 residues. V was cut by 4 bases and J by 5 bases, with 17 bases left in between. Germline V gene lookup returns CDR1 SGHTA and CDR2 FQGNSA. The CDR3, as DNA: TGTGCCAGCAGCTCACTGGTGGGGGGGCCGGAGACCCAGTACTTC. Residues: CASSSLVGGPETQYF.